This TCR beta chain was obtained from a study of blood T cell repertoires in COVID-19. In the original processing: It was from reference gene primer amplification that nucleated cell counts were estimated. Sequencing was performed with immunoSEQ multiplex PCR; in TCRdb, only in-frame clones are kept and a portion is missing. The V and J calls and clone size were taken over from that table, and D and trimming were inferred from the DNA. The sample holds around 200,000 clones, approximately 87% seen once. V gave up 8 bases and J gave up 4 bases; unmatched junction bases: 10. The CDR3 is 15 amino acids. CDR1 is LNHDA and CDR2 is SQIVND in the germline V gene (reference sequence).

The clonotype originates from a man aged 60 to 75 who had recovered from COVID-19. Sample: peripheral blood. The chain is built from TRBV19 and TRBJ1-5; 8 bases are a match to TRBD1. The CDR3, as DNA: TGTGCCAGTCGCCAGTCTACAGGGGGGAATCAGCCCCAGCATTTT. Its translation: CASRQSTGGNQPQHF.